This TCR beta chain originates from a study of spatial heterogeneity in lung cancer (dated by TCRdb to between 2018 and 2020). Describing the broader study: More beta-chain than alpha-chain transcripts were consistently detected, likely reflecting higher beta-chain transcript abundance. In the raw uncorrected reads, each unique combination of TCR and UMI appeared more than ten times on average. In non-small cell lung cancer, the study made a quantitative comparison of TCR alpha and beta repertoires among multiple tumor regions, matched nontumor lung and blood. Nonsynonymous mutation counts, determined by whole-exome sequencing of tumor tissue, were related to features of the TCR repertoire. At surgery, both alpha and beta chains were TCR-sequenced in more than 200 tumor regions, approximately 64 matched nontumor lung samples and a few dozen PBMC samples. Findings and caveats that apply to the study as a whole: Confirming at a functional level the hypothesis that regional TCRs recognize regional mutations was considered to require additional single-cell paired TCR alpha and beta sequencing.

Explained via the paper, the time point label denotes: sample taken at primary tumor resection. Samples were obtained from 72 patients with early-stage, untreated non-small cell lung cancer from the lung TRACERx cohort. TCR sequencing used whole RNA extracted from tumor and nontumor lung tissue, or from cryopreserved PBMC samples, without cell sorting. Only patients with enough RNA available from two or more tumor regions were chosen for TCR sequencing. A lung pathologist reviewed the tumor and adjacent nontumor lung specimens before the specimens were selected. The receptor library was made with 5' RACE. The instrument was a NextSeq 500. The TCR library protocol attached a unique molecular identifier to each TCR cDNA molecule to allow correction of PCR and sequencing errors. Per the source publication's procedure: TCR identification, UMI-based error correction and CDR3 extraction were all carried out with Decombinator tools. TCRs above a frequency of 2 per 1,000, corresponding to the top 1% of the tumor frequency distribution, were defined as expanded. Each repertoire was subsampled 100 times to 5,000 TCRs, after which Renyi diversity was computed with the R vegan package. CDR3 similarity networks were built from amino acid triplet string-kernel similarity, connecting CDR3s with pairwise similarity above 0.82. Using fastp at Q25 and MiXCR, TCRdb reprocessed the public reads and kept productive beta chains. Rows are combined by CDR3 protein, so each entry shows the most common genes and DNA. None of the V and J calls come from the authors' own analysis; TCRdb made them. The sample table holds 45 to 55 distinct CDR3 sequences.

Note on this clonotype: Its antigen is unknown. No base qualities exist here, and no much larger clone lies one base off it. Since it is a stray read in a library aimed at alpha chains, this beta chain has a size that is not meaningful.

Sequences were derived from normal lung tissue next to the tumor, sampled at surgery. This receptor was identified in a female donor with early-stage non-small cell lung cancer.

Here the CDR3 is given as CASSLDRSSGNTIYF. Read as DNA, the sequence is TGTGCCAGCAGCTTAGACAGAAGCTCTGGAAACACCATATATTTT. Here the chain combines TRBV7-6 and TRBJ1-3; the D gene identity is not certain. Taken from cysteine to phenylalanine, the CDR3 has 15 residues. The sequence is cut down to CDR3 DNA, 45 bases in frame from base 1. V lost 1 base and J lost 0 bases; the stretch between them is 7 bases long. CDR1 SGHVS and CDR2 FNYEAQ were looked up in the germline V gene.